These T cell receptor beta chains were read from a single sample in a study of technical replicates of blood from a few donors. This table comes from immunoSEQ multiplex PCR, and its TCRdb copy is limited to in-frame clones, with some not included. The table records 65,000 to 70,000 clones, 88% of them present only once. The sample taken for sequencing was PBMCs. The source of these receptors is a human donor in good health. Some clones in this sample may be carry-over from other donors' samples. Each CDR3 is given with its conserved first and last residue. Each record gives: V gene, J gene, CDR3 protein.

V: TRBV21-1
J: TRBJ2-1
CDR3: CASRPTGGGMSYNEQFF

V: TRBV6-5
J: TRBJ2-7
CDR3: CASSYAGTGGIYEQYF

V: TRBV5-4
J: TRBJ2-5
CDR3: CASSLVDRQETQYF

V: TRBV7-9
J: TRBJ2-7
CDR3: CASSGAEGRTYEQYF

V: TRBV7-3
J: TRBJ2-3
CDR3: CASSLIGTGADTQYF

V: TRBV9
J: TRBJ2-3
CDR3: CASSDSGGSQYF

V: TRBV5-6
J: TRBJ2-5
CDR3: CASSFVRGETQYF

V: TRBV19
J: TRBJ1-1
CDR3: CASSIGQGLNTEAFF

V: TRBV4-2
J: TRBJ2-5
CDR3: CASSHHPGGPQETQYF

V: TRBV18
J: TRBJ2-2
CDR3: CASSAGTGDSTGELFF

V: TRBV1
J: TRBJ2-5
CDR3: CTSSQDRPPGEETQYF

V: TRBV6-5
J: TRBJ1-3
CDR3: CASTLSGVSGNTIYF

V: TRBV11-2
J: TRBJ2-3
CDR3: CASSPQNTQYF

V: TRBV2
J: TRBJ2-1
CDR3: CASRRGLAENEQFF

V: TRBV19
J: TRBJ1-6
CDR3: CASSIDLASPLHF

V: TRBV7-2
J: TRBJ2-7
CDR3: CASSLGSTEIYEQYF

V: TRBV18
J: TRBJ2-1
CDR3: CASSPPGTVSYNEQFF

V: TRBV7-2
J: TRBJ2-3
CDR3: CASSRPLVDPTDTQYF

V: TRBV7-9
J: TRBJ2-7
CDR3: CASSLYSGYEQYF

V: TRBV9
J: TRBJ2-2
CDR3: CASSPRQGVVGELFF

V: TRBV19
J: TRBJ2-1
CDR3: CASSITSGVYNEQFF

V: TRBV13
J: TRBJ1-2
CDR3: CASSPGQGYYGYTF

V: TRBV11-3
J: TRBJ2-3
CDR3: CASSLGGEGDTQYF

V: TRBV5-1
J: TRBJ2-5
CDR3: CASSVMTSPQETQYF

V: TRBV7-6
J: TRBJ2-6
CDR3: CASSSTRASGANVLTF

V: TRBV4-1
J: TRBJ1-4
CDR3: CASSHMFLTATNEKLFF

V: TRBV7-6
J: TRBJ2-1
CDR3: CASSLDGGRSYNEQFF

V: TRBV23-1
J: TRBJ1-2
CDR3: CASSISSGPCGYTF

V: TRBV13
J: TRBJ2-1
CDR3: CASSRKSAGGINEQFF

V: TRBV6-5
J: TRBJ2-3
CDR3: CASSYRLVTDTQYF

V: TRBV5-1
J: TRBJ2-1
CDR3: CASSSARGSYNEQFF

V: TRBV29-1
J: TRBJ2-7
CDR3: CSVEGQGIGYEQYF

V: TRBV10-2
J: TRBJ1-5
CDR3: CASSFGNSNQPQHF

V: TRBV6-6
J: TRBJ2-3
CDR3: CASRRGGHTDTQYF

V: TRBV11-1
J: TRBJ2-2
CDR3: CASSSSAGQRNTGELFF

V: TRBV10-3
J: TRBJ2-3
CDR3: CAIAGLTDTQYF

V: TRBV5-6
J: TRBJ1-6
CDR3: CASSWGVVTENSPLHF

V: TRBV4-3
J: TRBJ1-2
CDR3: CASSQDYPGQRDGYTF

V: TRBV21-1
J: TRBJ1-2
CDR3: CASRDRHYGYTF

V: TRBV6-5
J: TRBJ1-2
CDR3: CASSGTGGGGYGYTF

V: TRBV7-3
J: TRBJ2-2
CDR3: CASSSIAESNTGELFF

V: TRBV6-6
J: TRBJ2-3
CDR3: CASRSTSGGAGDTQYF

V: TRBV11-1
J: TRBJ1-1
CDR3: CASSSYRGGDTEAFF

V: TRBV29-1
J: TRBJ1-2
CDR3: CSVGTGYGYTF

V: TRBV18
J: TRBJ1-5
CDR3: CASSPGRDQPQHF

V: TRBV27
J: TRBJ2-5
CDR3: CASSLSRSRRGVTQETQYF

V: TRBV4-3
J: TRBJ1-4
CDR3: CASSRGGTGTNEKLFF

V: TRBV7-9
J: TRBJ2-2
CDR3: CASSLGVGQYGELFF

V: TRBV5-1
J: TRBJ2-7
CDR3: CASSSGEALYEQYF

V: TRBV5-4
J: TRBJ1-2
CDR3: CASSLGRLDRAGYTF

V: TRBV11-2
J: TRBJ1-1
CDR3: CASSSTGYTEAFF

V: TRBV13
J: TRBJ2-5
CDR3: CASSLHTNQETQYF